The sequence of this T cell receptor (beta chain) was determined in a study of shared clonotypes between healthy human individuals. On the study more broadly: Three CD4 naive, three CD4 memory, two CD8 naive and one CD8 memory plate were used per donor.

To note about this clone: Antigen unknown.

Trimming shortened V by 4 bases and J by 1 base, and 16 bases separated the two germline ends. The CDR3 spans 16 residues. Study outcomes and limitations: Relative to their counterparts shared across all four donors, non-shared clonotypes exhibited diminished generation probabilities.

Each replicate PCR on the sorted subsets used roughly 210 ng DNA (approximately 33,000 T cell genomes). Clones were sequenced by immunoSEQ multiplex PCR, and TCRdb holds only the in-frame ones, with some missing. This table holds around 1.1 million clones, 70% to 85% found once. The rearrangement uses TRBV23-1 and TRBJ1-1; D remains ambiguous. TRBV23-1 falls under the ORF class, with uncertain function. This clonotype was obtained from a man aged 18-30 years in good health. Some clones in this sample may be carry-over from other donors' samples. Material: memory CD4+ T cells from PBMCs. Stated subset: CD45RA-negative fraction. The CDR3 region is CASSRAGSTKNTEAFF. The CDR3 DNA reads TGCGCCAGCAGTCGGGCCGGGTCCACCAAGAACACTGAAGCTTTCTTT.